The 7 T cell receptor beta chains below come from one sample, sequenced in a study of somatic mutations in cytotoxic T cells in rheumatoid arthritis (dated by TCRdb to about 2017). Receptor libraries were prepared by the immunoSEQ multiplex PCR assay. TCRdb provides this immuneACCESS table in a form limited to in-frame rearrangements. Some clones are lacking; in checked studies, under half of them reflect an unresolved V gene, and why the rest are absent is not known. This sample lists more than 35,000 clones; about 80% were detected once. The ten top clones hold 3.2% of the sample. Material: CD8+ T cells sorted from blood. The source of these receptors is a man aged 35-49 years in good health.

The V gene is TRBV19, the J gene TRBJ2-7, with D possibly being TRBD2 (5 bases). Trimming took off 3 bases at V and 5 bases at J, with 29 bases between the two ends. This CDR3 has 19 residues. Germline lookup yields CDR1 LNHDA and CDR2 SQIVND (reference sequence). CDR3 in amino acids: CASSISSGPGGGFNHEQYF. The CDR3 bases are TGTGCCAGTAGTATCTCCTCCGGGCCAGGAGGCGGTTTTAACCACGAGCAGTACTTC. The variable domain in full, completed from reference TRBV19 and TRBJ2-7, reads DGGITQSPKYLFRKEGQNVTLSCEQNLNHDAMYWYRQDPGQGLRLIYYSQIVNDFQKGDIAEGYSVSREKKESFPLTVTSAQKNPTAFYLCASSISSGPGGGFNHEQYFGPGTRLTVT.

This clone appeared a few times. The V and J genes are TRBV4-3 and TRBJ2-7; TRBD1 is a possible D gene (6 bases). CDR1 and CDR2 (germline): LGHNA, YSLEER. The CDR3 spans 13 residues. The germline V and J ends were trimmed by 6 bases and 6 bases, with 15 bases remaining between them. CDR3 residues: CASSPNQGFEQYF. The CDR3 nucleotides are TGCGCCAGCAGTCCTAACCAGGGGTTCGAGCAGTACTTC.

The chain joins TRBV28 to TRBJ2-2, with 7 bases fitting TRBD1. This CDR3 is 16 amino acids long. CDR1 MDHEN and CDR2 SYDVKM come from the germline V gene. V shed 7 bases and J 5 bases; nucleotides not matched to a gene: 13. The CDR3 sequence is CASTSLDRDGTGELFF. The CDR3 DNA is TGTGCCAGCACCTCCCTTGACAGGGACGGAACCGGGGAGCTGTTTTTT.

The chain combines TRBV5-4 with TRBJ2-3, with 7 positions matching TRBD1. This CDR3 contains 15 residues. Germline CDR1 reads SGHNT; CDR2 reads YYREEE (reference sequence). The J segment lost 1 base and the V segment lost 0 bases, leaving 2 bases of the junction unmatched. The DNA for the CDR3 is TGTGCCAGCAGCTTGGGGGGACAGCGCACAGATACGCAGTATTTT. This encodes CASSLGGQRTDTQYF.

V gene TRBV5-4 combines with J gene TRBJ2-7, with D perhaps matching TRBD2 (6 bases). The V and J ends lost 1 base and 3 bases respectively, with 11 bases between them. The CDR3 spans 14 residues. CDR1 and CDR2 (germline): SGHNT, YYREEE (reference sequence). The CDR3 DNA reads TGTGCCAGCAGCTTGTCCGGGAGTCTCTACGAGCAGTACTTC. This gives the protein CASSLSGSLYEQYF.

V usage is TRBV28 and J usage is TRBJ2-7, with 10 bases matching TRBD2. Per germline, CDR1 MDHEN and CDR2 SYDVKM. CDR3 length equals 14 residues. The trim removed 3 bases at V and 5 bases at J, leaving 4 bases unmatched. CDR3 region: CASSLEREGNEQYF. In DNA, the CDR3 is TGTGCCAGCAGTTTGGAGCGGGAGGGGAACGAGCAGTACTTC.

The J gene is TRBJ2-7, the V gene TRBV9; the D gene is possibly TRBD2 (6 bases). The CDR3 runs to 14 residues. V gave up 7 bases and J gave up 2 bases, with 16 bases separating them. Germline V CDR1 and CDR2: SGDLS, YYNGEE. The chain's CDR3 is CASGTGTETYEQYF. CDR3 coding DNA: TGTGCCAGCGGAACCGGGACTGAAACCTACGAGCAGTACTTC. Using reference TRBV9 and TRBJ2-7 for the parts outside the CDR3, the full variable domain is DSGVTQTPKHLITATGQRVTLRCSPRSGDLSVYWYQQSLDQGLQFLIQYYNGEERAKGNILERFSAQQFPDLHSELNLSSLELGDSALYFCASGTGTETYEQYFGPGTRLTVT.